This TCR beta chain was recovered during a study of spatial heterogeneity in lung cancer. Germline V gene lookup returns CDR1 MNHEY and CDR2 SVGEGT. This CDR3 is built from 15 residues. V gave up 2 bases and J gave up 1 base, with 9 bases separating them. The time point denotes: sample taken at primary tumor resection. General study points: Tumors with more nonsynonymous mutations had more expanded intratumoral alpha and beta TCRs.

TCRdb re-called the 5' RACE reads with MiXCR, one entry per CDR3 protein. The table records a few thousand distinct CDR3 sequences, over 15% of them present only once. In the case of this clonotype: Its antigen is still unknown.

The starting material was lung tumor tissue, obtained at surgery. This TCR came from a male donor with early-stage non-small cell lung cancer. The genes are TRBV6-2 or TRBV6-3 and TRBJ1-5; no reliable D call. CDR3 residues: CASSYEAASNQPQHF. CDR3 DNA sequence: TGTGCCAGCAGTTACGAGGCGGCCAGCAATCAGCCCCAGCATTTT.